The 15 T cell receptor beta chains below all came from one sample that was sequenced in a study of patients and donors after allogeneic stem cell transplantation. TCRdb ran MiXCR on the RT-PCR reads and lists one entry per CDR3 protein. The sample records under 170,000 distinct CDR3 sequences, about two fifths being singletons. The sequenced sample consisted of blood, either unsorted or a sorted T cell fraction (not recorded which). These receptors originate from a human donor who was either an allogeneic HSCT recipient or a stem cell or donor lymphocyte infusion donor (not recorded which). It is not recorded whose cells these are; they may come from a transplant donor.

In its sample, this clonotype was seen a few times. The chain combines TRBV12-3 or TRBV12-4 with TRBJ1-2; TRBD1 agrees at 7 bases. The V and J ends lost 6 bases and 6 bases, in that order; junction bases with no gene match: 7. The CDR3 spans 13 residues. CDR3 loop: CASRIQGSNGYTF. In nucleotides, the CDR3 is TGTGCCAGCAGAATACAGGGGTCCAATGGCTACACCTTC.

The table lists this clonotype with a few counts. The J gene is TRBJ1-2, the V gene TRBV25-1, with 8 bases lining up with TRBD1. CDR3 length equals 16 residues. The junction had 10 bases not matched to a gene; V was cut back by 7 bases and J by 0 bases. Germline CDR1 reads MGHDK; CDR2 reads SYGVNS. In DNA, the CDR3 is TGTGCCAGCAACCCGGGGCCAGGGGGCTCTAACTATGGCTACACCTTC. This encodes CASNPGPGGSNYGYTF.

For the CDR3, the DNA is TGTGCCAGCAGCCGGGACAGCAACTCTGGAAACACCATATATTTT. Translating gives CASSRDSNSGNTIYF. The chain links TRBV5-8 to TRBJ1-3; 7 bases align to TRBD1. Germline loops: CDR1 SGHTS, CDR2 YDEGEE. CDR3 size: 15 residues. V was clipped by 4 bases and J by 0 bases; unmatched bases: 4. The variable domain in full, completed from reference TRBV5-8 and TRBJ1-3, reads EAGVTQSPTHLIKTRGQQATLRCSPISGHTSVYWYQQALGLGLQFLLWYDEGEERNRGNFPPRFSGRQFPNYSSELNVNALELEDSALYLCASSRDSNSGNTIYFGEGSWLTVV.

This clonotype was recorded a few times. The chain carries TRBV12-3 or TRBV12-4 and TRBJ1-2, with 10 bases fitting TRBD1. The V and J ends lost 7 bases and 4 bases, in that order; junction bases with no gene match: 12. The CDR3 sequence is 16 residues long. The CDR3 coding sequence is TGTGCCAGCATTGGGACAGGGGCCTTTGATACCTATGGCTACACCTTC. Its protein is CASIGTGAFDTYGYTF.

This clonotype was detected only a few times. V usage is TRBV12-3 or TRBV12-4 and J usage is TRBJ1-5; D may be TRBD1 (6 bases). V dropped 7 bases and J dropped 5 bases, with 12 bases sitting between them. The CDR3 sequence is 13 residues long. CDR3 coding DNA: TGTGCCAGCACCTTGGGGGGGCATCAGCCCCAGCATTTT. It codes for CASTLGGHQPQHF.

The gene calls are TRBV6-1 and TRBJ1-5; 7 bases agree with TRBD1. V trimming: 10 bases; J trimming: 8 bases; junction bases outside the gene matches: 8. The CDR3 runs 12 residues. Germline V gene lookup returns CDR1 MNHNS and CDR2 SASEGT. The CDR3 DNA follows: TGTGCCACCAGACAGGGCCCCGAGCCCCAGCATTTT. Protein product: CATRQGPEPQHF.

The chain joins TRBV29-1 to TRBJ1-2; D not certain. This CDR3 comprises 12 residues. With 0 bases removed from V and 8 bases from J, the gap between germline ends came to 10 bases. CDR1 SQVTM and CDR2 ANQGSEA come from the germline V gene. The CDR3 nucleotides read TGCAGCGTTGAAGAGGGATGGGAAGGCTACACCTTC. The encoded protein is CSVEEGWEGYTF.

The rearrangement links TRBV24-1 to TRBJ2-1; D perhaps matches TRBD1 (5 bases). V was cut by 5 bases and J by 10 bases, with 11 bases left in between. The CDR3 consists of 12 residues. Germline CDR1 and CDR2: KGHDR and SFDVKD. CDR3 DNA: TGTGCCACCAGTGTCTCAGCAGGGGAGCAGTTCTTC. Amino acid sequence: CATSVSAGEQFF.

The rearrangement joins TRBV5-1 to TRBJ1-5; no clear D gene. Germline CDR1 reads SGHRS; CDR2 reads YFSETQ. Trimming left V 0 bases short and J 5 bases short, with 12 bases between. The CDR3 is made up of 15 amino acids. The CDR3 DNA reads as TGCGCCAGCAGCTTGGGGCCCCTTGGAGATCAGCCCCAGCATTTT. Amino acids: CASSLGPLGDQPQHF.

CDR3: CSAGRGINQPQHF. CDR3 coding DNA: TGCAGTGCCGGGAGGGGCATAAATCAGCCCCAGCATTTT. The chain uses TRBV20-1 and TRBJ1-5; possibly TRBD1 for D (5 bases). This CDR3 region has 13 residues. Trimming cost V 6 bases and J 4 bases, with 13 bases left between them. Germline V lookup: CDR1 DFQATT, CDR2 SNEGSKA (reference sequence).

This chain links TRBV2 with TRBJ2-2; no clear D gene. The CDR3 extends over 15 amino acids. Trimming left V 0 bases short and J 0 bases short, with 5 bases between. Germline values: CDR1 SNHLY, CDR2 FYNNEI. CDR3 DNA sequence: TGTGCCAGCAGTGAAGCGCCAACGAACACCGGGGAGCTGTTTTTT. It translates to CASSEAPTNTGELFF.

This clonotype showed up just a few times. The chain combines TRBV12-3 or TRBV12-4 with TRBJ1-2, with D unresolved. There are 14 residues in the CDR3. V lost 5 bases, J lost 8 bases, and 18 bases lay in between. For the CDR3, the DNA is TGTGCCAGCAGTACCGGGTCGCTAGTCAGCGGCTACACCTTC. It encodes CASSTGSLVSGYTF.

V is TRBV29-1 and J is TRBJ1-2, with 7 bases that match TRBD1. The junction had 6 bases not matched to a gene; V was cut back by 3 bases and J by 2 bases. This CDR3 comprises 14 residues. Germline CDR1 and CDR2: SQVTM and ANQGSEA. As DNA, the CDR3 is TGCAGCGTTGAGGTACAGGGGAGGAACTATGGCTACACCTTC. This encodes CSVEVQGRNYGYTF.

The J gene is TRBJ2-1, the V gene TRBV5-1; D not resolved. CDR3 size: 11 residues. V lost 6 bases and J lost 7, with 8 bases in between. The germline CDR1 and CDR2 sequences are SGHRS and YFSETQ. The DNA for the CDR3 is TGCGCCAGCACCCTAGAGAATGAGCAGTTCTTC. Amino acids: CASTLENEQFF. Supplemented by reference TRBV5-1 and TRBJ2-1, the full variable domain reads KAGVTQTPRYLIKTRGQQVTLSCSPISGHRSVSWYQQTPGQGLQFLFEYFSETQRNKGNFPGRFSGRQFSNSRSEMNVSTLELGDSALYLCASTLENEQFFGPGTRLTVL.

The chain carries TRBV29-1 and TRBJ1-2, with TRBD1 matching over 8 bases. CDR1 and CDR2 from the germline V gene are SQVTM and ANQGSEA. The CDR3 sequence is 15 residues long. The ends lost 7 bases at V and 5 bases at J; junction bases unmatched: 15. CDR3 protein: CSDTRADRGPYGYTF. In nucleotides, the CDR3 is TGCAGCGACACCCGCGCTGACAGGGGCCCTTATGGCTACACCTTC.